The T cell receptor (beta chain) described here comes from a study of T cells in Graves' hyperthyroidism and ophthalmopathy. From RNA transcripts, TCR beta CDR3 regions were amplified. The primer set for the first-round RT-PCR of the TCR CDR3 was HTBI. TCRdb itself ran the multiplex PCR reads through MiXCR, one entry per CDR3 protein. The sample records about 350,000 distinct CDR3 sequences, about 18% being singletons. Germline loops: CDR1 SQVTM, CDR2 ANQGSEA. CDR3 length: 14 residues. V lost 1 base to trimming and J lost 2 bases, with 11 bases between them. The clonotype comes from a woman aged 30 to 39 with Graves' hyperthyroidism that later progressed to Graves' ophthalmopathy. Sequencing input: blood. The V gene is TRBV29-1, the J gene TRBJ1-1; D call uncertain. The DNA of the CDR3 is TGCAGCGTTGAAGGATGGGAAACTAACACTGAAGCTTTCTTT. It codes for CSVEGWETNTEAFF.